This T cell receptor beta chain was obtained from a study of T cell responses to AZD1222 COVID-19 vaccine. This clone has only one observation. Germline V gives CDR1 SGHRS, CDR2 YFSETQ. The length of the CDR3 is 16 residues. V dropped 0 bases and J dropped 1 base, with 13 bases sitting between them. TCRdb's copy holds only in-frame clones and misses some; the assay was immunoSEQ multiplex PCR. The repertoire holds about 120,000 clones, 90% seen once, with about 4.4% in the top ten. The gene calls are TRBV5-1 and TRBJ1-2; perhaps TRBD1 as D (6 bases). The TCR was taken from an adult in good health. The starting material was peripheral blood, obtained on day 0 of MenACWY control vaccination. In DNA form, the CDR3 reads TGCGCCAGCAGCTTGGGGGGGCCCAGGGGTAACTATGGCTACACCTTC. Translation gives CASSLGGPRGNYGYTF.